This passage covers 2 T cell receptor beta chains from one sample sequenced in a study of T cells in Graves' hyperthyroidism and ophthalmopathy (dated by TCRdb to the late 2010s). Library preparation used multiplex PCR. Instrument on record: Illumina HiSeq 2000. The TCR beta CDR3 regions were amplified from RNA transcripts. A first-round RT-PCR of the TCR CDR3 used the HTBI primer set with the Qiagen OneStep RT-PCR kit. The public sequencing data were trimmed at Q25 with fastp and processed into clonotypes with MiXCR by TCRdb, which kept only in-frame beta chains. Rows are combined by CDR3 protein, so each entry shows the most common genes and DNA. The sample profile shows about 660,000 distinct CDR3 sequences; about 45% of them were found once. Less than 9% of the sample is taken by the ten largest. The sample was peripheral blood or thyroid tissue (not recorded which). Receptor source: an adult man with Graves' disease, either hyperthyroidism or ophthalmopathy (not recorded which).

This clonotype was observed at least ten times. The genes are TRBV5-1 and TRBJ2-2; weak D call: TRBD2 (6 bases). Trimming stripped 4 bases from V and 5 bases from J, with 9 bases between. The CDR3 spans 13 residues. Per the germline V gene, CDR1 is SGHRS and CDR2 is YFSETQ. For the CDR3, the DNA is TGCGCCAGCAGCACAGGAGGGACCGGGGAGCTGTTTTTT. Translation: CASSTGGTGELFF.

The chain recombines TRBV25-1 with TRBJ1-2; D is possibly TRBD1 (5 bases). The V and J ends lost 7 bases and 7 bases respectively, with 13 bases between them. The germline CDR1 and CDR2 sequences are MGHDK and SYGVNS. This CDR3 spans 12 amino acids. For the CDR3, the DNA is TGTGCCAGCATTACGACAGTCTTTGGCTACACCTTC. Protein sequence: CASITTVFGYTF.